These 23 T cell receptor beta chains originate from one sample sequenced in a study of blood T cell repertoires in COVID-19. Profiled with immunoSEQ multiplex PCR; TCRdb holds only in-frame clones, not every one. The sample yields some 100,000 clones, 92% seen once. The sample comprised peripheral blood. The receptors here all came from a woman aged 55-69 years with active COVID-19.

The chain is built from TRBV5-1 and TRBJ1-1; D is undetermined. The germline gives CDR1 SGHRS, CDR2 YFSETQ. V was cut by 6 bases and J by 1 base, with 10 bases left in between. This CDR3 spans 13 amino acids. The CDR3 bases are TGCGCCAGCACCTCCGGCGGGAACACTGAAGCTTTCTTT. Translated, it gives CASTSGGNTEAFF.

The genes are TRBV6-5 and TRBJ2-5; 7 nucleotides align to TRBD1. The junction had 11 bases not matched to a gene; V was cut back by 11 bases and J by 5 bases. CDR3 length: 13 residues. CDR1 and CDR2 from the germline V gene are MNHEY and SVGAGI. DNA for the CDR3: TGTGCCGGCCTCGACAGGGTGGAGGAGACCCAGTACTTC. Its translation is CAGLDRVEETQYF.

J is TRBJ2-3 and V is TRBV5-4, with TRBD2 identical over 11 bases. V lost 4 bases and J lost 5; bases outside the gene matches: 9. Germline V gene sequence: CDR1 SGHNT, CDR2 YYREEE (reference sequence). CDR3 length equals 16 residues. Here the CDR3 reads CASSTWTSGPGDTQYF. The CDR3 nucleotides read TGTGCCAGCAGCACCTGGACTAGCGGGCCGGGAGATACGCAGTATTTT.

The V gene is TRBV29-1, the J gene TRBJ2-1, with a possible D match to TRBD1 (5 bases). The CDR3 totals 13 residues. Germline V gene lookup returns CDR1 SQVTM and CDR2 ANQGSEA. V lost 4 bases to trimming and J lost 7 bases, with 14 bases between them. CDR3 residues: CSVGKHKGNEQFF. CDR3 bases: TGCAGCGTTGGAAAGCATAAGGGGAATGAGCAGTTCTTC.

The J gene is TRBJ1-2, the V gene TRBV11-2; D perhaps matches TRBD1 (5 bases). Between the trimmed V and J ends, which lost 2 bases and 0 bases, there was a span of 16 bases. CDR1 is SGHAT, CDR2 FQNNGV, per germline. The CDR3 has 17 amino acids. DNA for the CDR3: TGTGCCAGCAGCTTATCAACAGGACGGCGGTCTAACTATGGCTACACCTTC. Amino acid sequence: CASSLSTGRRSNYGYTF.

This chain connects TRBV4-1 to TRBJ2-7; 9 bases map to TRBD1. This CDR3 spans 16 amino acids. Germline V gene lookup returns CDR1 MGHRA and CDR2 YSYEKL. Trimming removed 4 bases from V and 4 bases from J; junction bases left unmatched: 11. The CDR3 loop reads CASSPLDRGGLYEQYF. The CDR3 DNA follows: TGCGCCAGCAGCCCTTTAGACAGGGGGGGACTTTACGAGCAGTACTTC.

The genes are TRBV18 and TRBJ2-5, with 9 nucleotides matching TRBD1. The ends lost 4 bases at V and 5 bases at J; junction bases unmatched: 5. The length of the CDR3 is 14 residues. The germline gives CDR1 KGHSH, CDR2 LQKENI. CDR3: CASSLTGGWETQYF. CDR3 bases: TGTGCCAGCTCACTCACAGGGGGCTGGGAGACCCAGTACTTC.

The genes are TRBV29-1 and TRBJ2-7; TRBD2 agrees at 15 bases. Unmatched junction bases numbered 5, after V lost 7 bases and J lost 4 bases. The CDR3 loop spans 14 amino acids. Germline values: CDR1 SQVTM, CDR2 ANQGSEA. The CDR3 nucleotides are TGCAGCGCCAAGGGACTAGCGGGAGGTTACGAGCAGTACTTC. This codes for CSAKGLAGGYEQYF.

This chain links TRBV12-5 with TRBJ2-3, with D tentatively TRBD2 (6 bases). The V end was cut by 8 bases, the J end by 0 bases, with 9 bases between. The CDR3 extends over 13 amino acids. Germline V CDR1 and CDR2: LGHNT, FRNRAP. The CDR3 here is CASSLASTDTQYF. The CDR3 DNA reads as TGTGCTAGTTCTCTAGCGAGCACAGATACGCAGTATTTT.

The chain carries TRBV30 and TRBJ1-1; possible D gene TRBD1, 6 bases. Germline CDR1 GTSNPN, CDR2 SVGIG (reference sequence). The ends were cut back, 4 bases at V and 7 bases at J, with 10 bases in the middle. The length of the CDR3 is 11 residues. CDR3 sequence: CAWTGEGEAFF. CDR3 nucleotides: TGTGCCTGGACAGGGGAAGGTGAAGCTTTCTTT.

This rearrangement joins TRBV15 to TRBJ1-5; D is ambiguous. V lost 3 bases and J lost 7, with 16 bases in between. Germline V gene lookup returns CDR1 LNHNV and CDR2 YYDKDF (reference sequence). CDR3 length: 15 amino acids. The CDR3 here is CATSRGDRRSQPQHF. CDR3 DNA: TGTGCCACCAGCAGGGGAGATAGGAGGAGCCAGCCCCAGCATTTT.

The V gene is TRBV11-2, the J gene TRBJ2-1, with 9 bases matching TRBD1. CDR3 length: 19 amino acids. V lost 2 bases, J lost 2 bases, and 13 bases stayed unmatched. Germline V gives CDR1 SGHAT, CDR2 FQNNGV. The CDR3 DNA reads TGTGCCAGCAGCTTACTGAGCACAGGGGGCGAGATCGCCTACAATGAGCAGTTCTTC. Translated: CASSLLSTGGEIAYNEQFF. Full variable domain (missing parts from reference TRBV11-2 and TRBJ2-1): EAGVAQSPRYKIIEKRQSVAFWCNPISGHATLYWYQQILGQGPKLLIQFQNNGVVDDSQLPKDRFSAERLKGVDSTLKIQPAKLEDSAVYLCASSLLSTGGEIAYNEQFFGPGTRLTVL.

This rearrangement joins TRBV10-3 to TRBJ2-7; 11 bases are shared with TRBD2. CDR1 ENHRY and CDR2 SYGVKD come from the germline V gene. The CDR3 contains 15 residues. Unmatched junction bases numbered 3, after V lost 5 bases and J lost 0 bases. CDR3 residues: CAISMGLADSYEQYF. CDR3 sequence (DNA): TGTGCCATCAGTATGGGACTAGCGGACTCCTACGAGCAGTACTTC.

V gene TRBV10-2 combines with J gene TRBJ1-1; 8 bases agree with TRBD1. Germline CDR1 is WSHSY and CDR2 is SAAADI. V lost 8 bases, J lost 6 bases, and 8 bases stayed unmatched. CDR3 length: 13 amino acids. The CDR3 reads CASSETGDAEAFF. The DNA of the CDR3 is TGCGCCAGCTCTGAGACAGGGGACGCTGAAGCTTTCTTT.

This chain connects TRBV6-6 to TRBJ2-7; 9 bases align to TRBD1. Germline assignment: CDR1 MNHNY and CDR2 SVGAGI (reference sequence). The CDR3 extends over 17 amino acids. V lost 5 bases, J lost 6 bases, and 17 bases stayed unmatched. This CDR3 reads CASSPYTHRGRFSEQYF. The CDR3 DNA reads TGTGCCAGCAGTCCTTACACTCACAGGGGGCGATTCTCCGAGCAGTACTTC.

This chain connects TRBV19 to TRBJ2-5; maybe TRBD2 (6 bases). In germline, CDR1 is LNHDA, CDR2 SQIVND (reference sequence). This CDR3 has 13 residues. V was cut by 5 bases and J by 3 bases, with 10 bases left in between. In DNA form, the CDR3 reads TGTGCCAGTAGTCTCCTAGCGAAAGAGACCCAGTACTTC. Amino acid sequence: CASSLLAKETQYF.

CDR3 amino acids: CASRGQGNQPQHF. CDR3 nucleotides: TGCGCCAGCCGGGGACAGGGCAATCAGCCCCAGCATTTT. V is TRBV10-2 and J is TRBJ1-5; 8 bases match TRBD1. The germline gives CDR1 WSHSY, CDR2 SAAADI. The J segment lost 2 bases and the V segment lost 8 bases, leaving 2 bases of the junction unmatched. This CDR3 is built from 13 residues.

The chain recombines TRBV25-1 with TRBJ1-2, with D maybe TRBD1 (5 bases). In germline, CDR1 is MGHDK, CDR2 SYGVNS. The CDR3 runs to 14 residues. Trimming cost V 3 bases and J 7 bases, with 15 bases left between them. The CDR3 loop reads CASSDRSGFRGYTF. The CDR3 nucleotides are TGTGCCAGCAGTGATCGATCAGGGTTCCGTGGCTACACCTTC.

The CDR3 sequence is CASSGSRNTEAFF. The CDR3 region has the DNA TGTGCCAGCAGTGGGAGTCGGAACACTGAAGCTTTCTTT. The V and J genes are TRBV2 and TRBJ1-1; the D is unclear. This CDR3 spans 13 amino acids. Per the germline V gene, CDR1 is SNHLY and CDR2 is FYNNEI. V lost 4 bases and J 1 base, leaving 7 bases between the germline ends.

Points on this clone: Because the CDR3 is missing its conserved closing phenylalanine or tryptophan, this is likely a read error. It is unclear where the CDR3 begins or ends on the DNA, so no DNA is shown, and the CDR3 is as TCRdb lists it. This sample also contains other DNA sequences that code for the same CDR3. This CDR3 is CASSSLHLALPLTL. The chain uses TRBV28 and TRBJ1-1. Germline CDR1 MDHEN, CDR2 SYDVKM. The CDR3 contains 14 residues when both ends are counted.

The chain employs TRBV6-2 or TRBV6-3 and TRBJ2-7; a possible D gene is TRBD1 (6 bases). Trimming cost V 6 bases and J 0 bases, with 18 bases left between them. Germline V gives CDR1 MNHEY, CDR2 SVGEGT. The CDR3 contains 16 residues. CDR3 DNA: TGTGCCAGCAGCCGCGACTCGGGGACAAGCTCCTACGAGCAGTACTTC. This gives the protein CASSRDSGTSSYEQYF.

This clone showed up just once. V usage is TRBV18 and J usage is TRBJ2-3; no firm D call. Trimming stripped 0 bases from V and 6 bases from J, with 7 bases between. The V gene's germline CDR1 is KGHSH and CDR2 LQKENI. This CDR3 comprises 13 residues. In DNA, the CDR3 is TGTGCCAGCTCACCACCGGCGAGGGATACGCAGTATTTT. It encodes CASSPPARDTQYF.

The chain uses TRBV12-3 or TRBV12-4 and TRBJ1-5; a weak D match, TRBD1 (5 bases). This CDR3 is built from 12 residues. Trimming took off 5 bases at V and 10 bases at J, with 12 bases between the two ends. The CDR3 here is CASSQGSQPQHF. Here the CDR3 DNA reads TGTGCCAGCAGTCAGGGCAGCCAACCCCAGCATTTT.